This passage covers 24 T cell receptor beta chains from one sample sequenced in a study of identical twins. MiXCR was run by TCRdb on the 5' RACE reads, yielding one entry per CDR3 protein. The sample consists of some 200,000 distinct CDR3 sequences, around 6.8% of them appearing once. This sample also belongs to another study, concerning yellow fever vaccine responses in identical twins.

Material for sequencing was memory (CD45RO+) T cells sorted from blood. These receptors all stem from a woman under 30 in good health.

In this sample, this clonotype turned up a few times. The CDR3 protein is CASSLRLAGGPADTQYF. In DNA form, the CDR3 reads TGTGCCAGCAGTTTGAGGCTAGCGGGAGGGCCCGCAGATACGCAGTATTTT. V usage is TRBV27 and J usage is TRBJ2-3; 12 nucleotides line up with TRBD2. The V gene's germline CDR1 is MNHEY and CDR2 SMNVEV (reference sequence). The ends lost 3 bases at V and 4 bases at J; junction bases unmatched: 8. The CDR3 length is 17 residues.

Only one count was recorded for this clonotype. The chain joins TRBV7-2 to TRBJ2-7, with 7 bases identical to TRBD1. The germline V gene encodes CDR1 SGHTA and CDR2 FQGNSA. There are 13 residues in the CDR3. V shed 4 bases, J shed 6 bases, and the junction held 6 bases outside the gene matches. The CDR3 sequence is CASSYRTGSEQYF. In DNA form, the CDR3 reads TGTGCCAGCAGCTACCGGACAGGCTCCGAGCAGTACTTC.

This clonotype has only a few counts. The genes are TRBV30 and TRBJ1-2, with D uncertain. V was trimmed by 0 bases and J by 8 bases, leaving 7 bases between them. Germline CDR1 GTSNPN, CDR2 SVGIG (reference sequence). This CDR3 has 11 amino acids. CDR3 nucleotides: TGTGCCTGGAGTGTACTTAAGGGCTACACCTTC. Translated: CAWSVLKGYTF.

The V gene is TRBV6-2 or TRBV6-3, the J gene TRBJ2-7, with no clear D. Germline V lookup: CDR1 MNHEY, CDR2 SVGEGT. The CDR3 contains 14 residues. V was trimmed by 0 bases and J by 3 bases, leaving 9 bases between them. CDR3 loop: CASSYSIPDYEQYF. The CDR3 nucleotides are TGTGCCAGCAGTTACTCGATACCCGACTACGAGCAGTACTTC.

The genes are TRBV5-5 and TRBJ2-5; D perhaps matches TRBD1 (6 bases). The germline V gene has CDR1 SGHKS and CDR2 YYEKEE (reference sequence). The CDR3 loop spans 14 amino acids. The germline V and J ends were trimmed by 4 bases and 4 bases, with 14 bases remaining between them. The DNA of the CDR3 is TGTGCCAGCAGCCCTGGACAGCCTGGAGAGACCCAGTACTTC. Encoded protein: CASSPGQPGETQYF.

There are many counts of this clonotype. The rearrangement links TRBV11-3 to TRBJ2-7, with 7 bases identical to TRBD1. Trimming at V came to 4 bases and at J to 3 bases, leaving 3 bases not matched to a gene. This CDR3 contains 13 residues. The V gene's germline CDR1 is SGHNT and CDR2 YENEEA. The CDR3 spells CASSSGQNYEQYF. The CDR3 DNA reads TGTGCCAGCAGCTCGGGACAGAACTACGAGCAGTACTTC.

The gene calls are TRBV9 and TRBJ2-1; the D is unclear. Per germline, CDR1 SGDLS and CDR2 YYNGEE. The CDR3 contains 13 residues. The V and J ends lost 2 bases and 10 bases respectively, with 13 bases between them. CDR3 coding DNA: TGTGCCAGCAGCGTCCGTTGGTCTGGGGAGCAGTTCTTC. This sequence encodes CASSVRWSGEQFF. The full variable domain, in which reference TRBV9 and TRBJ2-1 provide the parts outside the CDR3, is DSGVTQTPKHLITATGQRVTLRCSPRSGDLSVYWYQQSLDQGLQFLIQYYNGEERAKGNILERFSAQQFPDLHSELNLSSLELGDSALYFCASSVRWSGEQFFGPGTRLTVL.

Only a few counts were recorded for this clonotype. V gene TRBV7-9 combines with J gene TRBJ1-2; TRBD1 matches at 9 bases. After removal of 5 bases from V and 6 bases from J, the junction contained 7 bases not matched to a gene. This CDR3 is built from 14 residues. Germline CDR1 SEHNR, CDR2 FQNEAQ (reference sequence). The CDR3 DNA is TGTGCCAGCAGCCTAAGGACAGGGGTTGATGGCTACACCTTC. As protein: CASSLRTGVDGYTF.

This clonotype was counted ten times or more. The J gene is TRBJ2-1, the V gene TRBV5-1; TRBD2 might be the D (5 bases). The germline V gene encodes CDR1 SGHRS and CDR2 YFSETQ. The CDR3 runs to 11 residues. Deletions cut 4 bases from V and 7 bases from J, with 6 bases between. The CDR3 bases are TGCGCCAGCAGCCCGGGAAATGAGCAGTTCTTC. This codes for CASSPGNEQFF.

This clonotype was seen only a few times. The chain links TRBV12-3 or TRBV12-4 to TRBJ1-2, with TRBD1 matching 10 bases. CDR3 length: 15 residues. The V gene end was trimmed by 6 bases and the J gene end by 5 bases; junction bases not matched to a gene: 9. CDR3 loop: CASSHDRGLRYGYTF. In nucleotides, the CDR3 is TGTGCCAGCAGCCACGACAGGGGGCTTAGATATGGCTACACCTTC.

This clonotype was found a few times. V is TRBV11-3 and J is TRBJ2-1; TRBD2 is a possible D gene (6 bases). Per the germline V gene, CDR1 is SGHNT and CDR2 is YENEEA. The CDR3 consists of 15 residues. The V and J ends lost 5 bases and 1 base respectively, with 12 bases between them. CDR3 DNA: TGTGCCAGCAGCCGGGGGTCCCCATCCTACAATGAGCAGTTCTTC. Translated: CASSRGSPSYNEQFF.

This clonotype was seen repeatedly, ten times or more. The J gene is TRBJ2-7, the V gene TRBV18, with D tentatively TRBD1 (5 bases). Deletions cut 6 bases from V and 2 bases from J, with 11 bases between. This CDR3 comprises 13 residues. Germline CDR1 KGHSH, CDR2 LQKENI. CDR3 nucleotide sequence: TGTGCCAGCTCGCACGACAGAACCTACGAGCAGTACTTC. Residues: CASSHDRTYEQYF.

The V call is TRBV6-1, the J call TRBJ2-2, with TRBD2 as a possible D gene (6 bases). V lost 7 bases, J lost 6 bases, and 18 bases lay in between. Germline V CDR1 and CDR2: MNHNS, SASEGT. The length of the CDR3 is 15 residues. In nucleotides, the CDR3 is TGTGCCAGCATGGGCGGGGCAAATAACCCCGGGGAGCTGTTTTTT. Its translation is CASMGGANNPGELFF.

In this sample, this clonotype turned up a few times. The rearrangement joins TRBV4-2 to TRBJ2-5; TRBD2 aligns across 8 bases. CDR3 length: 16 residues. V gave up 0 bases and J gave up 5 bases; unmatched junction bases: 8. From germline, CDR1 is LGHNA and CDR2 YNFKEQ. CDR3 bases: TGTGCCAGCAGCCAAGAGCAGCGGGGGTCAGGTGAGACCCAGTACTTC. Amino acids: CASSQEQRGSGETQYF.

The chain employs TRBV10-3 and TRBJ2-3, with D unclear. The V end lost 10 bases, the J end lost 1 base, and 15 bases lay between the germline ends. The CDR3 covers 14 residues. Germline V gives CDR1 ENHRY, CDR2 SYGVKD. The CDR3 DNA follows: TGTGCCAGTAGGGATAGTCTGGGCACAGATACGCAGTATTTT. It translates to CASRDSLGTDTQYF.

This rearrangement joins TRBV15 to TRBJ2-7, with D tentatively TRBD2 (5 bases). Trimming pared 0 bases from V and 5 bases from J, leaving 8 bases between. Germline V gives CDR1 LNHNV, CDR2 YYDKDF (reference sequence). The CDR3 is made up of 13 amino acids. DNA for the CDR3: TGTGCCACCAGCAGAGATCTAGCAGACGAGCAGTACTTC. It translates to CATSRDLADEQYF.

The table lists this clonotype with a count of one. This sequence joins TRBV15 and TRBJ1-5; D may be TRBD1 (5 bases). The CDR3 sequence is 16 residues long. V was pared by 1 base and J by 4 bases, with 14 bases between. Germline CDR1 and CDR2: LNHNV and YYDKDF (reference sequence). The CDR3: CATSRGDRGWNQPQHF. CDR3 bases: TGTGCCACCAGCAGAGGCGACCGGGGGTGGAATCAGCCCCAGCATTTT.

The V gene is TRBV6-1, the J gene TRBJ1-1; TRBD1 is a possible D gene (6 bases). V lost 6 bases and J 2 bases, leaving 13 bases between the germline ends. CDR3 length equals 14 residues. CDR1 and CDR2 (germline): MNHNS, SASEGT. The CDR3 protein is CASRPTGRNTEAFF. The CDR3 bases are TGTGCCAGCAGGCCGACAGGACGAAACACTGAAGCTTTCTTT.

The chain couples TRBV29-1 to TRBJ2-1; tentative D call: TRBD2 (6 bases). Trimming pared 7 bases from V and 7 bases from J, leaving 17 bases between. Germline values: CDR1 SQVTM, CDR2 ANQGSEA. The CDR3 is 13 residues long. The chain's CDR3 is CSAGIVAVNEQFF. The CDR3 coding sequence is TGCAGCGCCGGTATCGTAGCGGTAAATGAGCAGTTCTTC.

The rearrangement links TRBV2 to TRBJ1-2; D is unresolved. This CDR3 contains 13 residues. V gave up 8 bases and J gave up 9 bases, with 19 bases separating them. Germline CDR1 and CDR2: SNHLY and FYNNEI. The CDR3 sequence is CASYSRTQGRYTF. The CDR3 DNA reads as TGTGCCAGCTACTCGCGGACCCAAGGGCGCTACACCTTC. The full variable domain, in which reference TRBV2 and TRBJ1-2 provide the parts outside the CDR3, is EPEVTQTPSHQVTQMGQEVILRCVPISNHLYFYWYRQILGQKVEFLVSFYNNEISEKSEIFDDQFSVERPDGSNFTLKIRSTKLEDSAMYFCASYSRTQGRYTFGSGTRLTVV.

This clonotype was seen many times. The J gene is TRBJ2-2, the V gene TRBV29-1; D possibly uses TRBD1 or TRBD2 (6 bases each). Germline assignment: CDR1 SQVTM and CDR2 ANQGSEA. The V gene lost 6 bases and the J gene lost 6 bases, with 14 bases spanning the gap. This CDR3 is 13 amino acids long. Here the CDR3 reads CSVSRRGAGELFF. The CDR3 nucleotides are TGCAGCGTCTCCCGAAGGGGGGCCGGGGAGCTGTTTTTT.

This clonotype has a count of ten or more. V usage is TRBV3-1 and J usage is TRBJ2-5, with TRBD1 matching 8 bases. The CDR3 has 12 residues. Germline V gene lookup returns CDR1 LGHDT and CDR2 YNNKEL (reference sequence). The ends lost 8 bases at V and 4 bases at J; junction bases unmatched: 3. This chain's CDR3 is CASRTGGETQYF. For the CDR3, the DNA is TGTGCCAGCCGTACAGGGGGAGAGACCCAGTACTTC.

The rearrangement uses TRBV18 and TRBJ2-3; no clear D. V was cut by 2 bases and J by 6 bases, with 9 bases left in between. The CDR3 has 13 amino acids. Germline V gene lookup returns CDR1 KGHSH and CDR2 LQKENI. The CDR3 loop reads CASSPTMGDTQYF. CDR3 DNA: TGTGCCAGCTCACCAACCATGGGCGATACGCAGTATTTT.

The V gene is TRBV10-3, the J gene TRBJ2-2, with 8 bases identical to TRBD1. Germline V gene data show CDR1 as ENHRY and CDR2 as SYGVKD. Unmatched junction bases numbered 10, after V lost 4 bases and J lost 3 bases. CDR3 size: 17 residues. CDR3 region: CAISGFIGQGDTGELFF. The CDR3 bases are TGTGCCATCAGTGGTTTCATTGGACAGGGAGACACCGGGGAGCTGTTTTTT.